What follows describes a single T cell receptor (beta chain). The antigen remains undetermined. These data belong to a study of T cell repertoires in ileal Crohn's disease. The V gene lost 5 bases and the J gene lost 4 bases, with 12 bases spanning the gap. The CDR3 consists of 13 residues. Germline V gene lookup returns CDR1 SGHDT and CDR2 YYEEEE. The table came from immunoSEQ multiplex PCR; TCRdb's copy has only in-frame clones and leaves some out. The repertoire holds a few thousand clones, around 75% seen once, with approximately 15% in the top ten. The study, taken as a whole, reports: Clonality above 26.8% at surgery always came with endoscopic recurrence. Compared with non-smokers, active smokers at surgery showed more clonal expansions.

Sample: ileal tissue. The TCR comes from an adult with Crohn's disease. This rearrangement joins TRBV5-6 to TRBJ1-2; unclear D gene. This CDR3 is CASSETEGYGYTF. The CDR3 coding sequence is TGTGCCAGCAGTGAGACTGAAGGCTATGGCTACACCTTC.